This TCR beta chain was found in a study of metastatic and nonmetastatic thyroid tumors (dated by TCRdb to between 2020 and 2021). General notes on the study: Repertoires were compared across peripheral blood and tumor or nodule tissue samples from malignant and benign thyroid patients. What the research found in general, with its limitations: In both blood and tumor samples, malignant tumors were reported to have significantly higher TCR beta diversity than benign nodules.

CDR1 and CDR2 were assigned from the germline V gene (reference sequence) as MNHEY and SMNVEV. Trimming leaves V shorter by 2 bases and J shorter by 6 bases, with the junction holding 6 bases beyond the gene matches. The CDR3 spans 15 residues, from the cysteine through the phenylalanine. CDR3 DNA only is kept here, 45 bases in frame from base 1. None of the patients had been given any treatment before thyroid surgery. Using T-cell receptor beta sequencing, the researchers looked back retrospectively at clinical samples from patients, gathered between the early 2010s and the late 2010s. In its sample, this clone was seen many times. Its antigen is currently not known. Per-nucleotide qualities are absent, and no much larger clonotype sits a single base away. Libraries were made using PCR. The instrument was an Illumina HiSeq 4000. High-throughput sequencing was used to profile the CDR3 region of the TCR beta-chain in every patient. The authors' analysis ran thus. A classifier to discriminate distant-metastatic papillary thyroid cancer patients was built from CDR3 differences across clinicopathological groups. The Shannon index was used to assess repertoire diversity, and the Morisita-Horn index was used to assess tumor-blood repertoire similarity. The public reads were quality trimmed at Q25 with fastp and then assembled into clones with MiXCR by TCRdb, keeping productive beta chains. TCRdb, not the original authors, processed these V and J calls. Present in this sample are tens of thousands of clones, roughly 30% of which were seen just once. Of the sample, 25% to 35% falls within the top ten clones.

Sequencing was carried out using blood. The chain is made from TRBV27 and TRBJ2-1; 8 bases in between match TRBD1. This sequence originates from a female donor with papillary thyroid cancer or a benign thyroid nodule (not recorded which). Some clones in this sample may be carry-over from other donors' samples. Here the CDR3 is given as CASSLNRGSGNEQFF. Here is the DNA: TGTGCCAGCAGTTTAAACAGGGGGTCGGGCAATGAGCAGTTCTTC.